These 13 T cell receptor beta chains share one sample of origin, sequenced in a study of cytomegalovirus exposure and HLA in healthy donors (dated by TCRdb to about 2017). The library came from the immunoSEQ multiplex PCR assay. The multiplex PCR relied on a mix of 60 forward primers for TCR Vbeta segments and 13 reverse primers for TCR Jbeta segments. TCRdb mirrors the immuneACCESS table, restricted to in-frame sequences. Some clones are absent from its copies; in checked studies, under half trace to an unresolved V gene, and the reason for the others is unknown. The sample records 150,000 to 200,000 clones, approximately 78% of which are singletons. 2% to 2.5% of the sample is taken by the ten largest. The sample was PBMCs. The receptors were sampled from a human donor in good health.

The chain links TRBV7-9 to TRBJ1-1, with 8 bases aligning to TRBD1. This CDR3 comprises 12 residues. Germline V CDR1 and CDR2: SEHNR, FQNEAQ (reference sequence). V lost 4 bases, J lost 6 bases, and 1 base stayed unmatched. For the CDR3, the DNA is TGTGCCAGCAGCTCGACAGGGGCTGAAGCTTTCTTT. Translated: CASSSTGAEAFF. Full variable domain (missing parts from reference TRBV7-9 and TRBJ1-1): DTGVSQNPRHKITKRGQNVTFRCDPISEHNRLYWYRQTLGQGPEFLTYFQNEAQLEKSRLLSDRFSAERPKGSFSTLEIQRTEQGDSAMYLCASSSTGAEAFFGQGTRLTVV.

The sample holds a few counts of this clone. The rearrangement uses TRBV6-6 and TRBJ1-2; 11 nucleotides line up with TRBD1. V shed 6 bases and J 7 bases; nucleotides not matched to a gene: 10. Germline V CDR1 and CDR2: MNHNY, SVGAGI (reference sequence). The CDR3 sequence is 15 residues long. This CDR3 is CASSPGTGGLGGYTF. The DNA for the CDR3 is TGTGCCAGCAGCCCCGGGACAGGGGGTTTGGGTGGCTACACCTTC.

The V gene is TRBV10-1, the J gene TRBJ2-5, with TRBD2 matching 8 bases. The germline V gene encodes CDR1 WNHNN and CDR2 SYGVQD (reference sequence). The CDR3 is 13 amino acids. V gave up 6 bases and J gave up 4 bases; unmatched junction bases: 4. Here the CDR3 DNA reads TGCGCCAGCAGCGATGGACTAGCAGAGACCCAGTACTTC. This gives the protein CASSDGLAETQYF.

V is TRBV27 and J is TRBJ1-1, with unresolved D. This CDR3 spans 17 amino acids. The germline V gene encodes CDR1 MNHEY and CDR2 SMNVEV (reference sequence). Trimming left V 3 bases short and J 0 bases short, with 17 bases between. This CDR3 is CASSLWGAGNLNTEAFF. DNA of the CDR3: TGTGCCAGCAGTTTGTGGGGAGCCGGGAACTTGAACACTGAAGCTTTCTTT.

In DNA, the CDR3 is TGTGCCAGCAGCTTACAGGGGGCGGGAGATACGCAGTATTTT. This encodes CASSLQGAGDTQYF. V and J are TRBV5-4 and TRBJ2-3; 9 nucleotides align to TRBD1. CDR1 is SGHNT and CDR2 is YYREEE in the germline V gene (reference sequence). The length of the CDR3 is 14 residues. V lost 2 bases and J lost 5; bases outside the gene matches: 3. The whole variable domain, filled in from reference TRBV5-4 and TRBJ2-3, reads ETGVTQSPTHLIKTRGQQVTLRCSSQSGHNTVSWYQQALGQGPQFIFQYYREEENGRGNFPPRFSGLQFPNYSSELNVNALELDDSALYLCASSLQGAGDTQYFGPGTRLTVL.

This clone was recorded only once. The chain recombines TRBV7-2 with TRBJ2-5; tentative D call: TRBD2 (5 bases). Germline CDR1 is SGHTA and CDR2 is FQGNSA. The ends were cut back, 5 bases at V and 5 bases at J, with 12 bases in the middle. This CDR3 has 13 residues. The CDR3, as DNA: TGTGCCAGCAGCCGTACTGGGGAGGAGACCCAGTACTTC. Translating it yields CASSRTGEETQYF.

The gene calls are TRBV7-2 and TRBJ2-7; a weak D match, TRBD1 (5 bases). V lost 3 bases, J lost 2 bases, and 11 bases lay in between. CDR1 SGHTA and CDR2 FQGNSA come from the germline V gene. The CDR3 has 14 amino acids. The CDR3 is CASSFHQGPYEQYF. The CDR3 nucleotides read TGTGCCAGCAGCTTTCACCAGGGCCCCTACGAGCAGTACTTC.

This chain links TRBV7-9 with TRBJ1-1; tentative D call: TRBD1 (5 bases). Germline lookup yields CDR1 SEHNR and CDR2 FQNEAQ (reference sequence). Between the trimmed V and J ends, which lost 3 bases and 6 bases, there was a span of 11 bases. The CDR3 covers 13 residues. This chain's CDR3 is CASSFPGVPEAFF. In nucleotides, the CDR3 is TGTGCCAGCAGCTTTCCGGGGGTGCCTGAAGCTTTCTTT.

The V call is TRBV5-4, the J call TRBJ1-3; 7 nucleotides line up with TRBD1. Germline V CDR1 and CDR2: SGHNT, YYREEE (reference sequence). Trimming took 2 bases from V and 0 from J; bases not matched to a gene: 2. This CDR3 comprises 15 residues. The CDR3 region has the DNA TGTGCCAGCAGCTTAGGACAGGCCTCTGGAAACACCATATATTTT. As protein: CASSLGQASGNTIYF.

This clone was found a few times. This chain links TRBV6-5 with TRBJ2-7; weak D call: TRBD2 (6 bases). The CDR3 consists of 13 residues. The V and J ends lost 0 bases and 6 bases respectively, with 9 bases between them. CDR1 and CDR2 from the germline V gene are MNHEY and SVGAGI. For the CDR3, the DNA is TGTGCCAGCAGTTACTCAGGAGGGTCCGAGCAGTACTTC. Translated: CASSYSGGSEQYF.

The chain uses TRBV10-1 and TRBJ1-1, with 7 bases matching TRBD1. With 4 bases clipped from V and 6 bases from J, the junction kept 11 bases outside the gene matches. Germline-derived CDR1 and CDR2 are WNHNN and SYGVQD (reference sequence). The CDR3 runs to 15 residues. The CDR3 sequence is CASSALTGIMSEAFF. The CDR3 nucleotides are TGCGCCAGCAGTGCCCTGACAGGGATTATGTCTGAAGCTTTCTTT.

This clone came up a few times. This sequence joins TRBV2 and TRBJ1-2, with 7 bases identical to TRBD1. Germline CDR1 SNHLY, CDR2 FYNNEI. The CDR3 runs to 16 residues. V lost 7 bases to trimming and J lost 2 bases; unmatched junction nucleotides: 13. In DNA form, the CDR3 reads TGTGCCAGCACTGTGGGGTGGGACAGTTTCAACTATGGCTACACCTTC. Residues: CASTVGWDSFNYGYTF.

The chain joins TRBV4-1 to TRBJ2-1; TRBD2 agrees at 9 bases. V lost 4 bases, J lost 4 bases, and 11 bases stayed unmatched. CDR1 is MGHRA and CDR2 is YSYEKL in the germline V gene. CDR3 length equals 17 residues. CDR3 DNA: TGCGCCAGCAGCCCAAGAATCGTTCTAGCGGGGTACAATGAGCAGTTCTTC. It codes for CASSPRIVLAGYNEQFF.